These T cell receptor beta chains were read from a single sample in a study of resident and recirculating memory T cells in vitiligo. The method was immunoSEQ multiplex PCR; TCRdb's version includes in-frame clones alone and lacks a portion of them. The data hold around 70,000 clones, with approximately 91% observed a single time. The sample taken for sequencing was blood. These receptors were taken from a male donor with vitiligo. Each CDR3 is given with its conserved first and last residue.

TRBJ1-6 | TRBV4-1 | CASSLPTGVTTPLHF
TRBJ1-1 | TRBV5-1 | CASSLTAGNTEAFF
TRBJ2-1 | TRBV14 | CASSQDRGLLSYNEQFF
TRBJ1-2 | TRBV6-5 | CASSRAGGENYGYTF
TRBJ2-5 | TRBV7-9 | CASSSGGLAGKETQYF
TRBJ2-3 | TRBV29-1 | CSVVRGWADTQYF
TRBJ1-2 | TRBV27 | CASSSDTYNGYTF
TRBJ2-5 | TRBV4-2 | CASSQEYGANAPGETQYF
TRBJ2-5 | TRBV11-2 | CASSAQRLARETQYF
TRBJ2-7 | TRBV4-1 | CASSQGDRAIGEQYF
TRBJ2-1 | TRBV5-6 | CASSFYFWQEGPHNEQFF
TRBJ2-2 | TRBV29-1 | CSAGLTGELFF
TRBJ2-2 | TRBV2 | CATQGSRSGELFF
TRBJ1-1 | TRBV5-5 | CASSYQASNTEAFF
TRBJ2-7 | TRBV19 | CASSMSASSYEQYF
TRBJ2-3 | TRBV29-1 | CSVATGRTDTQYF
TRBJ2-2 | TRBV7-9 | CASRILAVTGELFF
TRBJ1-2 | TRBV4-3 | CASSQEYLGGYGYTF
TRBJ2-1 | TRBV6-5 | CASRSGGEQFF
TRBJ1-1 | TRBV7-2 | CASSLSRGRGPLNTEAFF
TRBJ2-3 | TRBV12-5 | CASGLVLGIISGGGLSTDTQYF
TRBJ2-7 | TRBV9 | CASSVGRGLPYEQYF
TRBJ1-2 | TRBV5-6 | CASSLPGPRGYGYTF
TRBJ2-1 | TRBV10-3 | CAISLRASGGARGNTEQFF
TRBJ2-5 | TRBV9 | CASSLTGGGQGWETQYF
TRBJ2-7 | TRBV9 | CASSAGGQGDEQYF